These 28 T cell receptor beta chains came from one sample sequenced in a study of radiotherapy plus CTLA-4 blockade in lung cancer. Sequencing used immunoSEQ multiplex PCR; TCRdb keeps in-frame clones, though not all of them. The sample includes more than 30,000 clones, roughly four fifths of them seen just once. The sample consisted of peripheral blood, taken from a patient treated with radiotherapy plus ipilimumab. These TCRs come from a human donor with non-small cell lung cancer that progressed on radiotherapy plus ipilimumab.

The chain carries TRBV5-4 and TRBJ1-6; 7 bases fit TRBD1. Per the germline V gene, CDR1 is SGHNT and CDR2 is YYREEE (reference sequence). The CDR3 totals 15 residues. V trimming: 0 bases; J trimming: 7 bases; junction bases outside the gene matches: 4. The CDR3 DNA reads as TGTGCCAGCAGCTTGGGGGGACAGATCAATTCACCCCTCCACTTT. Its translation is CASSLGGQINSPLHF.

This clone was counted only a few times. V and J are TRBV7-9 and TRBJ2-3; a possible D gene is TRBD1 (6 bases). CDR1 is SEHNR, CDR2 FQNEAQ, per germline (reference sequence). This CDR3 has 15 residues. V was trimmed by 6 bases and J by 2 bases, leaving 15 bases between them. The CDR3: CASSQTGYNTDTQYF. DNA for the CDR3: TGTGCCAGCAGTCAAACAGGGTACAACACAGATACGCAGTATTTT.

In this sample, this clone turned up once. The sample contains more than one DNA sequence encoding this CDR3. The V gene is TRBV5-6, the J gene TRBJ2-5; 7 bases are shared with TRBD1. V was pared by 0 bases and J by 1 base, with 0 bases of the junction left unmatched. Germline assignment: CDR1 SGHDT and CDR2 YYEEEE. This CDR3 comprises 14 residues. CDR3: CASSLGQGQETQYF. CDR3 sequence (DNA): TGTGCCAGCAGCTTGGGACAGGGCCAAGAGACCCAGTACTTC.

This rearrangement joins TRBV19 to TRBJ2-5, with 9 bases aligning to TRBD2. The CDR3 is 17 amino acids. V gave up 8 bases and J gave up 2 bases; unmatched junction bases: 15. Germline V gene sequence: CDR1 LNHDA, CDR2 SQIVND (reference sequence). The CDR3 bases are TGTGCCAGTCCTCCCCCACTGGAGCGGGGGGAACAAGAGACCCAGTACTTC. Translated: CASPPPLERGEQETQYF.

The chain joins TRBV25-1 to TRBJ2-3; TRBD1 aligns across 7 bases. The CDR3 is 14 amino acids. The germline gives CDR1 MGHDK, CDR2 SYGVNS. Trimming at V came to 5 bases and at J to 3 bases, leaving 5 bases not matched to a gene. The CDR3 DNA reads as TGTGCCAGCAGTAGCTCAGGGGGTACAGATACGCAGTATTTT. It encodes CASSSSGGTDTQYF. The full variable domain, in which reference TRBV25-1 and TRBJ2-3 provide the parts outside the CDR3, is EADIYQTPRYLVIGTGKKITLECSQTMGHDKMYWYQQDPGMELHLIHYSYGVNSTEKGDLSSESTVSRIRTEHFPLTLESARPSHTSQYLCASSSSGGTDTQYFGPGTRLTVL.

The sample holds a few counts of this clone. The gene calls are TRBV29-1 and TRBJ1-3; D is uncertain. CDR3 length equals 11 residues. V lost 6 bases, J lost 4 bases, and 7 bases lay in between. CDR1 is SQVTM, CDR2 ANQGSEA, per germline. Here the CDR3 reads CSVVQGNTIYF. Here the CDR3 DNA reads TGCAGCGTCGTGCAGGGAAACACCATATATTTT.

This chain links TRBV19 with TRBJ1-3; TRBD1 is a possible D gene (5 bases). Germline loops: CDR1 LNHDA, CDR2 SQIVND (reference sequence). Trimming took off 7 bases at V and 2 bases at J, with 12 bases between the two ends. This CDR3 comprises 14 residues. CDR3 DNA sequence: TGTGCCAGTATGGAAGACAGAGCTGGAAACACCATATATTTT. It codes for CASMEDRAGNTIYF.

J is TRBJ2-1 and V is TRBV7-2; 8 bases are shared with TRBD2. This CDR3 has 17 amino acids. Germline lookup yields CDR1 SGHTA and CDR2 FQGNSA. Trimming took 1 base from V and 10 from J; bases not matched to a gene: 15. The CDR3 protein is CASSLVAGGPQIREQFF. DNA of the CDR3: TGTGCCAGCAGCTTAGTGGCGGGGGGCCCGCAGATAAGGGAGCAGTTCTTC.

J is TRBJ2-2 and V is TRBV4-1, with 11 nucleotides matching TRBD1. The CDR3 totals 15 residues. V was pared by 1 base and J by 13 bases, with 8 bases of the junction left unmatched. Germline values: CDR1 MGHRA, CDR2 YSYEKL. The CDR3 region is CASSQGNRDRGWLFF. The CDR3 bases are TGCGCCAGCAGCCAAGGGAACCGGGACAGGGGGTGGCTGTTTTTT.

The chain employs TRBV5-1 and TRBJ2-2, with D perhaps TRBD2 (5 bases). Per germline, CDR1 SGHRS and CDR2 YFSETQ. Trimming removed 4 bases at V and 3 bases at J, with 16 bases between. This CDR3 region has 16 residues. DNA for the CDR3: TGCGCCAGCAGCCCGCCTACCGGTAGCGACACCGGGGAGCTGTTTTTT. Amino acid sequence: CASSPPTGSDTGELFF.

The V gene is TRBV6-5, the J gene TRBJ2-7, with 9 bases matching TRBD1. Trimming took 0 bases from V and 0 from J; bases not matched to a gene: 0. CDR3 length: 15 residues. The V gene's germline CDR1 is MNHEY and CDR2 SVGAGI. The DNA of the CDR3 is TGTGCCAGCAGTTACTCGGGACAGGGCTCCTACGAGCAGTACTTC. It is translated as CASSYSGQGSYEQYF.

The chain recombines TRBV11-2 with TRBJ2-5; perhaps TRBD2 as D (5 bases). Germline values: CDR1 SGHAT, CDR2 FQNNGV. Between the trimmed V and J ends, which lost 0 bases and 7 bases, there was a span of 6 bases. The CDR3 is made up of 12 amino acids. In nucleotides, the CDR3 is TGTGCCAGCAGCTTAGAAGCGGCGACCCAGTACTTC. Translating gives CASSLEAATQYF.

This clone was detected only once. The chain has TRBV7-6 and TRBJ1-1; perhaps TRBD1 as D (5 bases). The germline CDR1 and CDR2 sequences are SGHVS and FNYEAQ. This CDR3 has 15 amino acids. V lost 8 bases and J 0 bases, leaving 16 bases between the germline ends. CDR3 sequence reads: CASSPTENMNTEAFF. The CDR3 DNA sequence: TGTGCCAGCTCGCCGACAGAAAACATGAACACTGAAGCTTTCTTT.

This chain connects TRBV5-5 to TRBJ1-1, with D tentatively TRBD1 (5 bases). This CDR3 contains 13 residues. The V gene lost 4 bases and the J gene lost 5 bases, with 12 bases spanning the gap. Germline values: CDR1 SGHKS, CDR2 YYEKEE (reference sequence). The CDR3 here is CASSPLGGTEAFF. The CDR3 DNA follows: TGTGCCAGCAGCCCCCTCGGGGGAACTGAAGCTTTCTTT.

The CDR3 DNA follows: TGTGCCAGCAGCGTAGGGCAGGGTTCGGGCACAGATACGCAGTATTTT. Protein product: CASSVGQGSGTDTQYF. The V gene is TRBV9, the J gene TRBJ2-3; D might be TRBD1 (5 bases). Germline values: CDR1 SGDLS, CDR2 YYNGEE. V shed 0 bases and J shed 1 base, with 12 bases lying between them. This CDR3 has 16 amino acids. The entire variable domain, with the rest obtained from reference TRBV9 and TRBJ2-3, is as follows: DSGVTQTPKHLITATGQRVTLRCSPRSGDLSVYWYQQSLDQGLQFLIQYYNGEERAKGNILERFSAQQFPDLHSELNLSSLELGDSALYFCASSVGQGSGTDTQYFGPGTRLTVL.

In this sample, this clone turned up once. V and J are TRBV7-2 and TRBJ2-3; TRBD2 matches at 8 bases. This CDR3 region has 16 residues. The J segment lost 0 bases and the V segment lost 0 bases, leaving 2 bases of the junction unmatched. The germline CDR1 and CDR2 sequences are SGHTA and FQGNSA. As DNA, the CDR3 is TGTGCCAGCAGCTTAGCGCCGGGGGGGAGCACAGATACGCAGTATTTT. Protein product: CASSLAPGGSTDTQYF.

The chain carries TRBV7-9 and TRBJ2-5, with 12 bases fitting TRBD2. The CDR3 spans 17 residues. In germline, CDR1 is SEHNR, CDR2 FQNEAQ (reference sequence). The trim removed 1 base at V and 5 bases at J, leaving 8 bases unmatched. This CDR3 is CASSLGGTSGFWETQYF. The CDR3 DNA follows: TGTGCCAGCAGCTTAGGGGGGACTAGCGGGTTTTGGGAGACCCAGTACTTC.

The CDR3 here is CATSRDGGMLNYGYTF. The CDR3, as DNA: TGTGCCACCAGCAGAGATGGGGGGATGCTTAACTATGGCTACACCTTC. The genes are TRBV15 and TRBJ1-2; D is perhaps TRBD1 (5 bases). CDR3 length: 16 residues. The germline V and J ends were trimmed by 0 bases and 1 base, with 12 bases remaining between them. Germline CDR1 and CDR2: LNHNV and YYDKDF (reference sequence).

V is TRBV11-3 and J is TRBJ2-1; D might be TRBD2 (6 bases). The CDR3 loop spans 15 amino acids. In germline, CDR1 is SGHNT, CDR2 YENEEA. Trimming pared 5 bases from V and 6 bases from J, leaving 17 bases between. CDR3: CASSAGTWPGNEQFF. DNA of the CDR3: TGTGCCAGCAGCGCCGGGACTTGGCCTGGCAATGAGCAGTTCTTC.

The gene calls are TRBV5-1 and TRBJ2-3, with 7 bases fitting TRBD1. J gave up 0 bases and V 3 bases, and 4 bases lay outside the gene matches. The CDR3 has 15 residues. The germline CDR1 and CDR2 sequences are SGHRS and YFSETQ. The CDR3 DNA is TGCGCCAGCAGCTCGGTGACAGGGAGCACAGATACGCAGTATTTT. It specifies CASSSVTGSTDTQYF. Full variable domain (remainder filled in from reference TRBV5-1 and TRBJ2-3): KAGVTQTPRYLIKTRGQQVTLSCSPISGHRSVSWYQQTPGQGLQFLFEYFSETQRNKGNFPGRFSGRQFSNSRSEMNVSTLELGDSALYLCASSSVTGSTDTQYFGPGTRLTVL.

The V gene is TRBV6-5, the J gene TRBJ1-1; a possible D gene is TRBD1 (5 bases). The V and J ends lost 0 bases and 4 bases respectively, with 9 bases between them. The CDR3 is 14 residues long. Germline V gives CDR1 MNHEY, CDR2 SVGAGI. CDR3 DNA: TGTGCCAGCAGTTACTCTCGGGGGAGCACTGAAGCTTTCTTT. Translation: CASSYSRGSTEAFF.

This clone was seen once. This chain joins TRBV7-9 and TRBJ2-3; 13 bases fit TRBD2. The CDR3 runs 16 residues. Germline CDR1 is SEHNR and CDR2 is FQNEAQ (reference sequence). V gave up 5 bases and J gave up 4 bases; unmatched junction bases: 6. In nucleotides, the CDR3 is TGTGCCAGCAGCGCCTGGACTAGCGGGGGATCAGATACGCAGTATTTT. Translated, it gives CASSAWTSGGSDTQYF.

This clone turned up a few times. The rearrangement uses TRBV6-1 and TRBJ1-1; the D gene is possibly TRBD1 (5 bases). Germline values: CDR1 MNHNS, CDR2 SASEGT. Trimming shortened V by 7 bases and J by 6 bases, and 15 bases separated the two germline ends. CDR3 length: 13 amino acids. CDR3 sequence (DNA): TGTGCCAGCAAATCCCAGGGTCGGGCTGAAGCTTTCTTT. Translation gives CASKSQGRAEAFF.

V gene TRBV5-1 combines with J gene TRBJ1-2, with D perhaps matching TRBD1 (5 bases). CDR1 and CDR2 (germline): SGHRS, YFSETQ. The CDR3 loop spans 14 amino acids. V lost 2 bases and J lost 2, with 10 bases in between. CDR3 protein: CASSLDRQNYGYTF. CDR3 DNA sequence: TGCGCCAGCAGCTTAGACCGACAGAACTATGGCTACACCTTC.

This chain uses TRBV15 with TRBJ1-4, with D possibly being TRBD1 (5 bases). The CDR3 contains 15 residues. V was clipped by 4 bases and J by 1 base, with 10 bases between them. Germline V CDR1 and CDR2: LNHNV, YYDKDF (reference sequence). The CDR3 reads CATSKSGGTNEKLFF. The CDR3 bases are TGTGCCACCAGCAAGAGCGGGGGAACTAATGAAAAACTGTTTTTT. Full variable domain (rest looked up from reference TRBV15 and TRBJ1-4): DAMVIQNPRYQVTQFGKPVTLSCSQTLNHNVMYWYQQKSSQAPKLLFHYYDKDFNNEADTPDNFQSRRPNTSFCFLDIRSPGLGDTAMYLCATSKSGGTNEKLFFGSGTQLSVL.

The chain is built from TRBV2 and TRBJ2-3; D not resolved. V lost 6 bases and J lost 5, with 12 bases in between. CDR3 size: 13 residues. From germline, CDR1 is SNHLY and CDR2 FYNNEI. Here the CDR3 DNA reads TGTGCCAGCAGCCCAGTCCCGGGAGATACGCAGTATTTT. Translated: CASSPVPGDTQYF.

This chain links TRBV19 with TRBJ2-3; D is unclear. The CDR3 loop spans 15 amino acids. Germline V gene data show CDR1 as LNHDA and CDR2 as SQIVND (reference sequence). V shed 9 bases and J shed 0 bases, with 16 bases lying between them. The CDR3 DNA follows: TGTGCCAGCCCCGCCTCGCTTACTAGCACAGATACGCAGTATTTT. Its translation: CASPASLTSTDTQYF.

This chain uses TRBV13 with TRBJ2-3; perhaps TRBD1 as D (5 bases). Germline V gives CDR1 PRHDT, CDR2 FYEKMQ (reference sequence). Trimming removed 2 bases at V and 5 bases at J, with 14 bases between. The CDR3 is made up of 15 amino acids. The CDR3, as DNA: TGTGCCAGCAGCTTACAGGGTCTAAAAAGAGATACGCAGTATTTT. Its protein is CASSLQGLKRDTQYF.